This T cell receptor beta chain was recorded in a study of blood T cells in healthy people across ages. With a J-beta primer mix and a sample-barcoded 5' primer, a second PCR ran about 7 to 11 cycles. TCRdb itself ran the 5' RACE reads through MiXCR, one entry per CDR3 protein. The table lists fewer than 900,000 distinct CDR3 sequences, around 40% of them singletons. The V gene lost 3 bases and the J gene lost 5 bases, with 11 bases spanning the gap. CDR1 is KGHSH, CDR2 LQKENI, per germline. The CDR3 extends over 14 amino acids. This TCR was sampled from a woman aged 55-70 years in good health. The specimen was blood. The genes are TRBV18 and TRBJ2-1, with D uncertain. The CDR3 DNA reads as TGTGCCAGCTCACCGGTAGATATTCACAATGAGCAGTTCTTC. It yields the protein CASSPVDIHNEQFF.